This entry features one TCR beta chain sequence. This sample is drawn from a study of siplizumab effects on memory and regulatory T cells. This table comes from immunoSEQ multiplex PCR, and its TCRdb copy is limited to in-frame clones, with some not included. The sample has some 97,000 clones; around 94% are singletons. There are 16 residues in the CDR3. V dropped 0 bases and J dropped 0 bases, with 12 bases sitting between them. Germline CDR1 SGDLS, CDR2 YYNGEE. The receptor comes from a human donor in good health. The V call is TRBV9, the J call TRBJ2-5, with D perhaps TRBD2 (6 bases). Material: Tregs sorted from blood. As DNA, the CDR3 is TGTGCCAGCAGCGTAGTGGCAGGAGGGTACCAAGAGACCCAGTACTTC. Its translation: CASSVVAGGYQETQYF.